This T cell receptor beta chain was captured by sequencing in a study of blood T cell repertoires in COVID-19. Whole-study context: COVID-19 samples from acute and convalescent phases originated in the United States, Italy and Spain. T cells, B-cell-depleted T cells, or PBMCs provided the cDNA or gDNA that served as material.

How the authors handled the data: From reference gene primer amplification, estimates of nucleated cell counts were derived. Only in-frame clones appear in the TCRdb table, and some are missing; sequencing was by immunoSEQ multiplex PCR. For V, J and clone size, that table is used; D and trimming come from the DNA. The table includes some 250,000 clones, 86% detected once. This CDR3 spans 16 amino acids. Germline CDR1 is MNHNY and CDR2 is SVGAGI (reference sequence). This clonotype was obtained from a man older than 75 with acute or convalescent COVID-19. The V gene is TRBV6-6, the J gene TRBJ2-3, with 10 bases that match TRBD2. Sequenced material: peripheral blood. CDR3 in amino acids: CAVGGGLAGVADTQYF. The CDR3 bases are TGTGCGGTAGGGGGCGGTCTAGCGGGGGTCGCAGATACGCAGTATTTT.